The T cell receptor beta chain under discussion was sequenced for a study of cytomegalovirus exposure and HLA in healthy donors (dated by TCRdb to 2016 to 2017). Study-level background: An earlier analysis of fewer than 750 of the donors reported over 250 Gb of sequence data and some 110 million unique TCR beta sequences obtained from about 170 million T cells. Approximately 330 gigabases of sequencing data and around 85 million unique TCR sequences made up an early release that covered nearly 650 HLA-typed donors. Of the roughly 430 genotyped donors, about 84% fell in the genetic ancestry cluster associated with self-reported Caucasian donors. The aim of the study was to test whether cataloging public T cell receptors could identify signatures of past pathogen exposure. Using immunosequencing, the study profiled T cell repertoires from around 670 subjects and related those repertoires to cytomegalovirus serostatus. Along with the approximately 700-subject first cohort, a separate validation cohort of over a hundred different subjects was used. To predict cytomegalovirus infection status, the study combined high-throughput TCR immunosequencing, statistical association of individual TCRs with disease status, and machine learning. To study patterns of TCR occurrence, a later analysis re-analyzed previously published TCR beta repertoires from around 660 donors and added high-resolution HLA genotyping. Rather than drawing on any new phenotypic data, the later analysis identified candidate immune exposures from TCR beta sequences and the way those sequences occurred across donors. In an earlier analysis of 587 of the donors, high-throughput TCR beta sequencing was used to judge whether each TCR beta V gene segment behaved as functional or pseudogenic. Donor age, sex, ethnicity and CMV serostatus were compiled together with the repertoire data. A later genetic analysis took genome-wide SNP genotypes for about 65% of the 666 donors and used that subset as a discovery cohort. Every repertoire in the discovery cohort had been generated on one and the same sequencing platform. Both class I and class II loci were covered by HLA typing, at four-digit resolution. Typing coverage varied by locus: roughly 629-630 donors for A, B, C, DRB1 and DQB1; more than 500 for DQA1; approximately 610 for DPA1; approximately 470 for DPB1. About 5 DR-DQ haplotypes were handled as single units for association and clustering, since linkage in the cohort was strong. Among 398 genotyped donors of the cohort, an average of about 240,000 unique TCR beta nucleotide sequences were sequenced per donor, around 20% of them non-productive.

As regards this clone: Its antigen remains unidentified. Base qualities are missing; no much larger clone stands one base away.

The cohort consisted of approximately 690 healthy bone marrow donors. Cohort members were all nominally healthy when sampled, although unrecorded immune exposures were likely present. The donor was CMV seronegative and belonged to the group of 380 or so seronegative cohort members. Each donor provided a peripheral blood sample, and peripheral blood mononuclear cells were used for TCR beta sequencing. The Qiagen DNeasy Blood Extraction Kit was used to extract genomic DNA from the blood cell samples. The investigation overall reported the following: For the cohort, immune exposure information was limited to CMV serostatus. The earlier analysis of a few hundred of the donors excluded some 15 rarely observed V segments, including chromosome 9 orphons, because counts were too low. In a later analysis, most CMV-associated TCR beta chains were found to appear HLA-restricted, with HLA associations seemingly driven largely by CMV exposure. A later analysis found that HLA-associated TCR beta chains were more clonally expanded and had lower generation probabilities than equally common non-associated chains. According to a later analysis, TCR association rates differed among HLA loci, with DRB1 alleles showing the most associated TCRs and HLA-C alleles showing the fewest. Presence/absence analyses assumed roughly uniform sequencing depth across donors, an assumption that may not hold. A later analysis associated about 17,000 TCR beta sequences with specific HLA alleles at a false discovery rate of 0.05. Broadly in line with IMGT annotations, most TCR beta V segments showed up in productive rearrangements about 90% or about 30% of the time in an earlier analysis of around 600 of the donors. In the study, roughly 160 TCR beta chains were listed as associated with cytomegalovirus. A later genetic analysis reported fewer N-insertions in productive TCRs among donors in an Asian-associated ancestry cluster than the roughly 670-donor mean. In both the original and validation cohorts, the classifier was reported to diagnose cytomegalovirus status with high specificity and sensitivity. A further reported finding was that TCR beta sequences accurately predicted the HLA-A and HLA-B alleles for most subjects in the first cohort. In vitro tests confirmed that a few of the cytomegalovirus-associated TCR beta chains recognize cytomegalovirus antigens. In a later genetic analysis, a missense DCLRE1C variant was associated with V-gene and J-gene trimming of TCR beta chains, and the association was replicated in an independent cohort. In this cohort, only TCR beta chains were sequenced, and detectable features were limited by the absence of alpha or paired-chain data. Most TCR sequences were observed very rarely across donors, whereas some public TCRs were present in many individuals. Because HLA typing was unavailable for some donors at each locus, only the typed subset was used in association tests. A cluster of highly shared sequence variants was judged likely to represent a technical artifact of the sequencing pipeline. Some IMGT-functional V segments, including TRBV6-2 and TRBV6-3, could not be told apart with the 87-base-pair reads, so those segments were excluded. Correlated functional status among segregating V segments might reflect linkage disequilibrium, but an unknown experimental factor could not be ruled out. According to the authors, the approach could potentially be generalized to other disease states and immunological phenotypes. When HLA alleles, especially DR and DQ, strongly co-occurred, TCR associations were difficult to assign to individual alleles. In a later analysis, several top co-occurrence clusters were reported to appear linked to parvovirus B19, influenza, CMV and Epstein-Barr virus.

The library came from the immunoSEQ multiplex PCR assay. For the multiplex PCR, a mixture combining 60 forward primers for TCR Vbeta segments and 13 reverse primers for TCR Jbeta segments was used. Amplification of the CDR3 region of rearranged TCR beta genes was performed with a multiplex PCR assay on genomic DNA. The Illumina HiSeq System was used to sequence the amplified TCR beta libraries as 87-base-pair reads. For the original study's pipeline: A later analysis tallied around 80 million unique TCR beta chains across the 700 or so repertoires, and roughly 11 million of those chains were shared by two or more donors. Raw reads were error-corrected and collapsed into unique sequences by a nearest-neighbor algorithm in which closely related sequences were merged to remove PCR and sequencing errors. V, D and J gene segments were assigned by aligning CDR3 sequences to IMGT reference sequences. For a sequence to be retained, a match of at least six nucleotides to both a V gene segment and a J gene segment was required. A rearrangement counted as productive if the CDR3 had no stop codons and remained in frame with V and J, and every other rearrangement counted as non-productive. Following IMGT convention, CDR3 was defined as the stretch from the second conserved V-encoded cysteine to the conserved J-encoded phenylalanine. The earlier analysis of about 500 of the donors excluded sequences that lacked an unambiguous match to a single V gene segment. In an earlier analysis of roughly 600 of the donors, a V segment was called functional when productive rearrangements were above 56.7%, and segregating when the standard deviation between donors exceeded 5%. To diagnose cytomegalovirus status from the catalog of TCR beta chain sequences, a statistical classification framework was built. A later analysis assigned V and J genes by comparing TCR nucleotide sequences with IMGT/GENE-DB human TR gene sequences. In a later analysis, CDR3 sequences and most-parsimonious VDJ recombination scenarios were assigned using the TCRdist pipeline. In a later analysis, each TCR beta chain was defined by its CDR3 amino acid sequence together with its V-gene family, and reads without a unique V-gene family were excluded. As a way to deal with suspected cross-contamination and a sequencing artifact, a later analysis dropped hundreds of nucleotide sequences that were highly shared and had low generation probability. In a later analysis, a clonal expansion index for each public chain was calculated from normalized within-repertoire ranks of inferred template counts. In a later analysis, generation probabilities were computed with a VDJ recombination model fitted to out-of-frame rearrangements, and the resulting probabilities were checked against IGoR. In a later analysis, TCR-TCR, TCR-HLA and TCR-CMV co-occurrence was scored with hypergeometric tests, and a repertoire-size bias correction was applied to TCR pairs. In a later analysis, false discovery rates were estimated by permuting HLA or CMV assignments 20 times. A later analysis grouped co-occurring TCRs with DBSCAN, adding TCRdist sequence similarity when clustering within HLA-allele-positive subsets. For co-occurrence clustering, repertoires with fewer than 30,000 or more than 120,000 public chains were excluded, along with four to six repertoires with anomalous nucleotide sharing. The clones in this table, taken by TCRdb from immuneACCESS, are in-frame only. Not every clone is retained; where verified, under half of the shortfall comes from an unresolved V gene, and the cause of the rest is unknown. D and trimming come from the DNA, and the V and J calls and clone size come from that table. The sample data list about 150,000 clones, and roughly 80% of these were observed just once. Of the sample, more than 1.5% is held by the ten largest clones.

Trimming at the junction amounts to 1 base on V and 2 bases on J, and the germline ends lie 11 bases apart. CDR1 MNHNS and CDR2 SASEGT were looked up in the germline V gene. Including the terminal cysteine and phenylalanine, the CDR3 comprises 15 residues. CDR3 DNA only is kept here, 45 bases in frame from base 1. The clonotype originates from a man aged 35 to 55 in good health and CMV-seronegative. Sequencing input: PBMCs. Rearrangement joined TRBV6-1 to TRBJ2-5; D gene: possibly TRBD1, on 5 matching bases. The CDR3 reads as follows: CASSEVGAAQETQYF. In nucleotide form, the sequence is TGTGCCAGCAGTGAAGTAGGGGCAGCTCAAGAGACCCAGTACTTC.